This note documents a single T cell receptor (beta chain) sequence. This record comes from a study of CD8 T cells in Susac syndrome. The CDR3 is 16 residues long. Germline CDR1 is SGHNT and CDR2 is YYREEE (reference sequence). With 3 bases clipped from V and 5 bases from J, the junction kept 6 bases outside the gene matches. When the RNA was reverse transcribed, random hexamers were used with an input of roughly 0.5 to 1 ug. TCRdb reprocessed the immunoSEQ multiplex PCR reads with MiXCR, giving one entry per CDR3 protein. The table records about 120,000 distinct CDR3 sequences, around 96% of them present only once. From blood CD8+ and CD4+ T cells, TCR beta sequences were generated. TEMRA cells were FACS-enriched and CD8+ and CD4+ T cells negatively isolated.

The chain joins TRBV5-4 to TRBJ2-1; 12 bases align to TRBD2. The sequence was obtained from a human donor with Susac syndrome. The sample taken for sequencing was CD4+ T cells from PBMCs. The CDR3 nucleotides are TGTGCCAGCAGCTCACCTAGCGGGAGGGCCGACAATGAGCAGTTCTTC. Protein sequence: CASSSPSGRADNEQFF.